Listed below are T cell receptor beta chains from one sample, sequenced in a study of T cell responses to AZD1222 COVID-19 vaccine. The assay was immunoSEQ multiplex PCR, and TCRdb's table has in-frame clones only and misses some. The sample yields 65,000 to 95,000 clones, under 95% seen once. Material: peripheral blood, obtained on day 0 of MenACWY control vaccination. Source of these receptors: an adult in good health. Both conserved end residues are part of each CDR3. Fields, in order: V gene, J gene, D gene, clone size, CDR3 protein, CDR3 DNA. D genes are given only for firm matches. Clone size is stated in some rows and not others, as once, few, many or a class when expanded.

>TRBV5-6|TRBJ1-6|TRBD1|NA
CASTLGQGNSPLHF
TGTGCCAGCACTTTGGGACAGGGAAATTCACCCCTCCACTTT
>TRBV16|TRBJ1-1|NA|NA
CASSQYGGATEAFF
TGTGCCAGCAGCCAATATGGGGGAGCCACTGAAGCTTTCTTT
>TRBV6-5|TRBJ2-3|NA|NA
CASSYLGTDTQYF
TGTGCCAGCAGTTACCTGGGCACAGATACGCAGTATTTT
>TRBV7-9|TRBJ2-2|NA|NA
CASSLVGQLPGELFF
TGTGCCAGCAGCTTAGTAGGCCAGCTCCCCGGGGAGCTGTTTTTT
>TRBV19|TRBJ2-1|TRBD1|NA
CASRPQGVYYNEQFF
TGTGCCAGTAGGCCGCAGGGGGTTTACTACAATGAGCAGTTCTTC
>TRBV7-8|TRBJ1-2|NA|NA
CASSSLGLGIGYTF
TGTGCCAGCAGCTCCCTGGGGCTTGGCATAGGCTACACCTTC
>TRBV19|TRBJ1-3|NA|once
CASSIGGANTIYF
TGTGCCAGTAGTATTGGAGGAGCGAACACCATATATTTT
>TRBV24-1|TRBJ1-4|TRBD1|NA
CATSDPTGTANEKLFF
TGTGCCACCAGTGATCCTACCGGGACAGCTAATGAAAAACTGTTTTTT
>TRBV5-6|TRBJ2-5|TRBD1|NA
CASSKGQPQETQYF
TGTGCCAGCAGCAAGGGACAGCCGCAAGAGACCCAGTACTTC
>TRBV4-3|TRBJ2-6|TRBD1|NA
CASSQGDSLGANVLTF
TGCGCCAGCAGCCAAGGGGACAGTCTTGGGGCCAACGTCCTGACTTTC
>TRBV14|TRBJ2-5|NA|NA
CASSQGRVETQYF
TGTGCCAGCAGCCAAGGGCGTGTAGAGACCCAGTACTTC
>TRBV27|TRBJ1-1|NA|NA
CASSLRRDSPTEAFF
TGTGCCAGCAGTTTACGTAGGGATAGTCCCACTGAAGCTTTCTTT
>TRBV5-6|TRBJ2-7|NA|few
CASNRQAYEQYF
TGTGCCAGCAACCGACAGGCATACGAGCAGTACTTC
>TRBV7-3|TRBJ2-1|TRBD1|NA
CASSYGQGLNNNEQFF
TGTGCCAGCAGCTATGGACAGGGCCTAAACAACAATGAGCAGTTCTTC
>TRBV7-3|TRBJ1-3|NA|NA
CASSLKGSSGNTIYF
TGTGCCAGCAGCTTAAAGGGTAGCTCTGGAAACACCATATATTTT
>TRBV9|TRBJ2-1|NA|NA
CASSVIGTILLNEQFF
TGTGCCAGCAGCGTTATTGGGACCATATTACTCAATGAGCAGTTCTTC
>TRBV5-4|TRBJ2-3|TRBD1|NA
CASSWPLGQGGADTQYF
TGTGCCAGCAGCTGGCCCCTGGGACAGGGGGGGGCAGATACGCAGTATTTT
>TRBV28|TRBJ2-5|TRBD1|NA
CASSLLGGKETQYF
TGTGCCAGCAGTTTATTAGGGGGCAAAGAGACCCAGTACTTC
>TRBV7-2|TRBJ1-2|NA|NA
CASSTHRGDYGYTF
TGTGCCAGCAGCACCCACCGGGGGGACTATGGCTACACCTTC
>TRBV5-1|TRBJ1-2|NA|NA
CASSLGQEHYGYTF
TGCGCCAGCAGCTTGGGACAGGAACATTATGGCTACACCTTC
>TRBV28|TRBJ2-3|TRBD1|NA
CASKGQGTDTQYF
TGTGCCAGCAAGGGACAGGGGACAGATACGCAGTATTTT
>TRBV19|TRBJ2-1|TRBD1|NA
CASSMSTGNEQFF
TGTGCCAGTAGTATGTCGACAGGGAATGAGCAGTTCTTC
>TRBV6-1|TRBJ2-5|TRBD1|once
CASSVHRDRANQETQYF
TGTGCCAGCAGTGTACATAGGGACAGGGCTAACCAAGAGACCCAGTACTTC
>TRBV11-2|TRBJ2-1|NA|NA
CASSFEGAAYNEQFF
TGTGCCAGCAGCTTCGAGGGAGCGGCCTACAATGAGCAGTTCTTC
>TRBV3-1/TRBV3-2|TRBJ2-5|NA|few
CASSPGGGQGKTQYF
TGTGCCAGCAGCCCCGGAGGGGGGCAGGGGAAGACCCAGTACTTC
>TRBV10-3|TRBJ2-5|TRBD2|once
CATSSGVGETQYF
TGTGCCACATCTAGCGGGGTTGGAGAGACCCAGTACTTC
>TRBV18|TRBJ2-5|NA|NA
CASSPLPRETQYF
TGTGCCAGCTCACCACTCCCCCGGGAGACCCAGTACTTC
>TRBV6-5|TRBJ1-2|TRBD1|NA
CASRPGTGFYGYTF
TGTGCCAGCAGGCCCGGGACAGGGTTTTATGGCTACACCTTC
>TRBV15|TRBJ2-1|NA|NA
CATSREGLRVF
TGTGCCACCAGCAGAGAGGGGCTAAGGGTCTTC
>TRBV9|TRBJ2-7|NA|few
CASSGQGYEQYF
TGTGCCAGCAGCGGTCAGGGGTACGAGCAGTACTTC
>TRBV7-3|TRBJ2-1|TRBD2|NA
CASSLSRREGNEQFF
TGTGCCAGCAGCTTAAGCCGGAGGGAGGGCAATGAGCAGTTCTTC
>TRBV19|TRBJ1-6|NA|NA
CASSMQALNSPFHF
TGTGCCAGTAGTATGCAGGCGTTGAATTCACCCTTCCACTTT
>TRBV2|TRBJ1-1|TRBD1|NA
CASSEDRVTEAFF
TGTGCCAGCAGTGAGGACAGGGTCACTGAAGCTTTCTTT